This section outlines one T cell receptor beta chain sequence together with its context. The source of the sample is a study of blood T cell repertoires in COVID-19. Whole-study context: COVID-19 samples, acute and convalescent, were from the United States, Italy and Spain. The analysed material was cDNA or gDNA that came from T cells, B-cell-depleted T cells, or PBMCs.

Methods used by the authors: Reference gene primer amplification yielded estimated nucleated cell counts. Assay: immunoSEQ multiplex PCR; the TCRdb copy retains only in-frame clones and omits some. The V and J calls and clone size are taken from that table; D and trimming were inferred from the DNA. The repertoire holds about 110,000 clones, with about 80% as singletons. V shed 4 bases and J 5 bases; nucleotides not matched to a gene: 4. There are 14 residues in the CDR3. From germline, CDR1 is SNHLY and CDR2 FYNNEI. The receptor comes from a woman of 80 years or more with active or convalescent COVID-19. The sequenced material came from peripheral blood. The rearrangement uses TRBV2 and TRBJ2-5, with 10 bases that match TRBD1. The CDR3 coding sequence is TGTGCCAGCAGTGGTGAGACAGGGGGCGAGACCCAGTACTTC. It yields the protein CASSGETGGETQYF. Full variable domain (outside the CDR3, taken from reference TRBV2 and TRBJ2-5): EPEVTQTPSHQVTQMGQEVILRCVPISNHLYFYWYRQILGQKVEFLVSFYNNEISEKSEIFDDQFSVERPDGSNFTLKIRSTKLEDSAMYFCASSGETGGETQYFGPGTRLLVL.